This is a list of T cell receptor beta chains from one sample in a study of blood T cell repertoires in COVID-19. Measured with immunoSEQ multiplex PCR; TCRdb has only the in-frame clones, and not every one. The sample holds roughly 250,000 clones, more than 65% seen once. Material: peripheral blood. All receptors come from a woman aged 40 to 50 with active or convalescent COVID-19. Each CDR3 is given without its conserved first and last residue. Clone size is given for some rows only: seen once, a few or many times, or a class if the clone is expanded.

TRBJ1-5 14 . TRBV5-1 ASSLVPGNSNQPQH
TRBJ2-2 13 once TRBV9 ASSSEGLVTGELF
TRBJ2-1 14 . TRBV24-1 ATSDRAGQGRNEQF
TRBJ2-7 12 . TRBV7-9 ASSLGTVSYEQY
TRBJ2-5 9 . TRBV7-9 AWAGTETQY
TRBJ2-2 14 . TRBV11-3 ASSTPPGGGNGELF
TRBJ2-3 13 once TRBV5-4 ASSYRDRATDTQY
TRBJ2-5 14 . TRBV7-6 ASSLASGGARETQY
TRBJ2-7 13 . TRBV30 AWSPTGTGGYEQY
TRBJ1-3 9 . TRBV12-3/TRBV12-4 ASSQGNTIY
TRBJ1-4 11 . TRBV3-1/TRBV3-2 ASSHRGREKLF
TRBJ2-3 10 . TRBV7-9 ASSSRGDTQY
TRBJ1-5 11 . TRBV6-5 ASSYVRNQPQH
TRBJ2-3 11 few TRBV10-3 ASTSASTDTQY
TRBJ1-5 13 . TRBV7-2 ASSLVGGSNQPQH
TRBJ2-2 15 . TRBV5-6 ASSRLGTGGATGELF
TRBJ1-1 13 . TRBV6-5 ASSSVTDRVTEAF
TRBJ2-1 13 few TRBV5-1 ASSDGTSSENEQF
TRBJ1-3 14 . TRBV2 ASSSDSPVLGNTIY
TRBJ1-1 14 . TRBV10-3 AISDLGQGMNTEAF
TRBJ2-7 12 few TRBV5-1 ASSGGQGSDEQY
TRBJ1-1 10 . TRBV7-9 ASSLTGVEAF
TRBJ1-2 11 . TRBV13 ASSGTGGYGYT
TRBJ1-5 13 . TRBV6-5 ASRLQDYSNQPQH
TRBJ1-2 13 . TRBV30 AWDLQGAPRYGYT
TRBJ1-1 11 . TRBV5-1 ASSLSLNTEAF
TRBJ1-6 12 . TRBV7-6 ASSLGQAESPLH
TRBJ1-5 18 few TRBV23-1 APSQRGGRQDIYSNQPQH
TRBJ1-1 12 . TRBV6-5 ASSYGTGGTEAF
TRBJ2-3 17 few TRBV27 ASSFLGLAGGRGSDTQY
TRBJ2-3 13 . TRBV10-2 ASSESRGGSDTQY
TRBJ1-6 12 . TRBV5-4 ASSLDGGDSPLH
TRBJ1-2 13 . TRBV5-5 ASSLAHGRDGGYT
TRBJ2-5 12 . TRBV10-2 ASTLIGRGETQY
TRBJ1-6 13 . TRBV11-2 ASSLRWTGDSPLH
TRBJ1-4 14 . TRBV21-1 ASSKGGQGKDEKLF
TRBJ2-1 12 . TRBV15 ATSRDRNYNEQF
TRBJ1-5 14 once TRBV28 ASSLLTEGARQPQH
TRBJ1-1 14 once TRBV14 ASSPLDLQGYTEAF
TRBJ1-1 13 few TRBV5-1 ASSLQQGANTEAF